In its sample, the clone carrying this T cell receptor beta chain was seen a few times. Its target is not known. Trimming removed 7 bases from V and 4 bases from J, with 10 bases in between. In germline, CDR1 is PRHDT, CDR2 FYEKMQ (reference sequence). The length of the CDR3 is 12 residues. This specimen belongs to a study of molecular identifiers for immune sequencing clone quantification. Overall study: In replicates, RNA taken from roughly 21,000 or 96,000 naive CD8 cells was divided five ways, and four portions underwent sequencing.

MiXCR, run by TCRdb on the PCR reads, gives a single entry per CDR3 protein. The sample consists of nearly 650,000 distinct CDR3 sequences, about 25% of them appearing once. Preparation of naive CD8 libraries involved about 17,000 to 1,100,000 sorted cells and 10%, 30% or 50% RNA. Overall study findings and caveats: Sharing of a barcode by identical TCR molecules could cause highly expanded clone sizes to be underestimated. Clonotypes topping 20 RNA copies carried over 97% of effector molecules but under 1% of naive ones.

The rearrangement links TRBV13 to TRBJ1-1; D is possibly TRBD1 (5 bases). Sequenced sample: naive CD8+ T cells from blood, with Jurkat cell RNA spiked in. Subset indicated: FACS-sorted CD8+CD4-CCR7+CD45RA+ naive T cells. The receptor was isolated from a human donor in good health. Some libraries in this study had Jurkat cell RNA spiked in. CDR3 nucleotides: TGTGCCAGCACCACCCAGGGCACTGAAGCTTTCTTT. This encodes CASTTQGTEAFF.